Each of the 8 T cell receptor beta chains below was sequenced from the same sample in a study of T cells after posttransplantation cyclophosphamide. Sequenced by immunoSEQ multiplex PCR; TCRdb stores in-frame clones only, minus some. The data hold about 47,000 clones, with under 95% observed a single time. The sample was PBMCs. These receptors were obtained from a woman younger than 45 in good health and a related stem cell transplant donor.

The chain combines TRBV20-1 with TRBJ1-2, with TRBD1 as a possible D gene (5 bases). Per the germline V gene, CDR1 is DFQATT and CDR2 is SNEGSKA (reference sequence). V lost 7 bases and J 8 bases, leaving 11 bases between the germline ends. The CDR3 sequence is 10 residues long. CDR3 nucleotides: TGCAGTGTCCTCGGGGGAGGCTACACCTTC. Translation gives CSVLGGGYTF.

The rearrangement joins TRBV21-1 to TRBJ2-3; the DNA was not compared with TRBD1, the D call given in the table. TRBV21-1 is marked as a pseudogene. The CDR3 runs 22 residues. CDR3 nucleotide sequence: TGTGCCAGCAACCCAGGGGACACAAAGAGGTGGCCTTGGAACACTAGCACAGATACGCAGTATTTT. This sequence encodes CASNPGDTKRWPWNTSTDTQYF.

The chain couples TRBV23-1 to TRBJ1-2; 7 bases align to TRBD1. TRBV23-1 is identified as an open reading frame with a role that is uncertain. This CDR3 spans 15 amino acids. V gave up 2 bases and J gave up 0 bases; unmatched junction bases: 3. The CDR3 coding sequence is TGCGCCAGCAGTCAACGGGACAGTGCTAACTATGGCTACACCTTC. This translates into CASSQRDSANYGYTF.

V usage is TRBV7-3 and J usage is TRBJ2-2, with TRBD2 identical over 7 bases. The CDR3 sequence is 13 residues long. Germline V gives CDR1 SGHTA, CDR2 FQGTGA. After removal of 11 bases from V and 8 bases from J, the junction contained 11 bases not matched to a gene. CDR3 DNA: TGTGCCTCCTTTGTGAGCGGGGTGGGGGAGCTGTTTTTT. This codes for CASFVSGVGELFF.

V gene TRBV6-6 combines with J gene TRBJ1-2; TRBD1 is a possible D gene (6 bases). CDR1 and CDR2 from the germline V gene are MNHNY and SVGAGI (reference sequence). With 6 bases removed from V and 2 bases from J, the gap between germline ends came to 10 bases. The CDR3 is 13 amino acids. CDR3 region: CASSPQGNYGYTF. CDR3 DNA sequence: TGTGCCAGCAGCCCACAGGGAAACTATGGCTACACCTTC.

The chain has TRBV28 and TRBJ1-4; 7 bases agree with TRBD1. The CDR3 length is 15 residues. V shed 5 bases, J shed 8 bases, and the junction held 11 bases outside the gene matches. Germline values: CDR1 MDHEN, CDR2 SYDVKM. The CDR3 DNA reads TGTGCCAGCAGTCCCCCGGAGGGGGCGCGGGAAAAACTGTTTTTT. It codes for CASSPPEGAREKLFF.

This rearrangement joins TRBV28 to TRBJ2-7, with D maybe TRBD1 (6 bases). This CDR3 has 14 residues. Between the trimmed V and J ends, which lost 6 bases and 4 bases, there was a span of 16 bases. The V gene's germline CDR1 is MDHEN and CDR2 SYDVKM. CDR3 amino acids: CASRYGQGIYEQYF. For the CDR3, the DNA is TGTGCCAGCAGGTATGGCCAGGGGATTTACGAGCAGTACTTC.

The chain has TRBV5-1 and TRBJ1-1; D is undetermined. This CDR3 has 14 residues. The germline V and J ends were trimmed by 3 bases and 0 bases, with 9 bases remaining between them. The germline CDR1 and CDR2 sequences are SGHRS and YFSETQ. CDR3 DNA: TGCGCCAGCAGCTCCTACGAAATGAACACTGAAGCTTTCTTT. Its translation is CASSSYEMNTEAFF. Together with reference TRBV5-1 and TRBJ1-1, the CDR3 gives the full variable domain: KAGVTQTPRYLIKTRGQQVTLSCSPISGHRSVSWYQQTPGQGLQFLFEYFSETQRNKGNFPGRFSGRQFSNSRSEMNVSTLELGDSALYLCASSSYEMNTEAFFGQGTRLTVV.